This is a list of T cell receptor beta chains from one sample in a study of cytotoxic CD8 clonotypes in ibrutinib-treated CLL. Sequenced by immunoSEQ multiplex PCR; TCRdb stores in-frame clones only, minus some. The table shows about 50,000 clones, with 57% occurring only once. Sequenced here: PBMCs, sampled after 24 months of ibrutinib treatment. The receptors here all came from a human donor with chronic lymphocytic leukemia. Each CDR3 is given without its conserved first and last residue. A D gene is named only where the DNA matches it firmly.

-	TRBV7-9	TRBJ2-6	ASSLGSGVGSGANVLT
TRBD1	TRBV9	TRBJ1-6	ASSAQGDSYSPLH
-	TRBV7-9	TRBJ2-1	ASSSTFDASSSYNEQF
TRBD2	TRBV19	TRBJ2-1	ASSISIAGGYNEQF
-	TRBV5-6	TRBJ1-2	ASSPRGLNYGYT
-	TRBV19	TRBJ1-2	ASPGSGPGYT
TRBD2	TRBV5-1	TRBJ2-3	ASSSLAGAGDTQY
-	TRBV19	TRBJ1-1	ASSSGPWNTEAF
TRBD1	TRBV5-4	TRBJ2-2	ASSLANRGGGELF
-	TRBV4-1	TRBJ1-1	ASSQDVAGRTEAF
-	TRBV4-1	TRBJ2-3	ASSQGAGQTDTQY
-	TRBV5-6	TRBJ1-2	ASSLQVDYGYT
-	TRBV2	TRBJ2-7	ASRVRSRGSEQY
TRBD1	TRBV2	TRBJ1-2	ASSGGTAYGYT
-	TRBV5-1	TRBJ2-5	ASSLMTGQETQY
-	TRBV7-9	TRBJ2-7	ASSLAGVDYEQY
-	TRBV7-9	TRBJ1-3	ASSSQGSRGKGNTIY
-	TRBV27	TRBJ1-5	ASSLGWSNQPQH
-	TRBV29-1	TRBJ1-2	SVEDRGSAGYT
-	TRBV5-1	TRBJ2-1	ASSFNGYNEQF
-	TRBV6-5	TRBJ2-3	ASSYKRVNTDTQY
TRBD2	TRBV7-9	TRBJ2-1	ASSIAGGPYNEQF
TRBD1	TRBV10-2	TRBJ2-7	ASSETGGGDEQY
-	TRBV19	TRBJ1-5	ASSIGPGRRDEPQH
-	TRBV5-1	TRBJ1-6	ASSVGDLNSPLH
-	TRBV2	TRBJ2-7	ASSVHGWGVDEQY
TRBD1	TRBV5-1	TRBJ2-7	ASSLGGTGGYEQY
-	TRBV5-1	TRBJ2-1	ASSLGTTRGEQF